Presented here are 2 T cell receptor beta chains from one specimen sequenced in a study of T cell responses to AZD1222 COVID-19 vaccine. Measured with immunoSEQ multiplex PCR; TCRdb has only the in-frame clones, and not every one. The data contain about 130,000 clones, 80% to 90% of them singletons. Sample: peripheral blood, taken on day 0 of AZD1222 vaccination. The receptors originated from an adult in good health.

This chain connects TRBV3-1 (or the pseudogene TRBV3-2) to TRBJ2-7; TRBD2 agrees at 7 bases. Germline assignment: CDR1 LGHDT and CDR2 YNNKEL (reference sequence). J was trimmed by 5 bases and V by 8 bases; bases with no gene match: 9. There are 13 residues in the CDR3. This chain's CDR3 is CASGTSDRHEQYF. The CDR3 nucleotides are TGTGCCAGCGGTACTAGCGATCGGCACGAGCAGTACTTC.

V usage is TRBV28 and J usage is TRBJ2-3, with D maybe TRBD1 (5 bases). V dropped 6 bases and J dropped 7 bases, with 17 bases sitting between them. The V gene's germline CDR1 is MDHEN and CDR2 SYDVKM. The CDR3 has 14 residues. CDR3 nucleotides: TGTGCCAGCAGGGTTGGCAGGGATTTGAATACGCAGTATTTT. Amino acids: CASRVGRDLNTQYF. Looking up the rest from reference TRBV28 and TRBJ2-3 gives the full variable domain: DVKVTQSSRYLVKRTGEKVFLECVQDMDHENMFWYRQDPGLGLRLIYFSYDVKMKEKGDIPEGYSVSREKKERFSLILESASTNQTSMYLCASRVGRDLNTQYFGPGTRLTVL.